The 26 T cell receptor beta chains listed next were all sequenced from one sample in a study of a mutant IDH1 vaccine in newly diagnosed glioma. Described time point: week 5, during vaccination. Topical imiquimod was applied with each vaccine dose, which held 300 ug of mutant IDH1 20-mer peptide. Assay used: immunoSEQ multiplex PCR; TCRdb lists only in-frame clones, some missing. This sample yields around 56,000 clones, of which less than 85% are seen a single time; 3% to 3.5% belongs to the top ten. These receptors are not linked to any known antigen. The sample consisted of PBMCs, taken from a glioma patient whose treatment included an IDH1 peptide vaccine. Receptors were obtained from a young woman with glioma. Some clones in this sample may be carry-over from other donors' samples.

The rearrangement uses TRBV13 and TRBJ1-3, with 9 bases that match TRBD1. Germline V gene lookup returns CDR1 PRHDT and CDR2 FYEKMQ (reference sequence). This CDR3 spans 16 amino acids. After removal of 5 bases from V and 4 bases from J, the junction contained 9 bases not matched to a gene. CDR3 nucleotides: TGTGCCAGCAGCGCCCGACAGGGGGGCTACGGAAACACCATATATTTT. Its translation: CASSARQGGYGNTIYF.

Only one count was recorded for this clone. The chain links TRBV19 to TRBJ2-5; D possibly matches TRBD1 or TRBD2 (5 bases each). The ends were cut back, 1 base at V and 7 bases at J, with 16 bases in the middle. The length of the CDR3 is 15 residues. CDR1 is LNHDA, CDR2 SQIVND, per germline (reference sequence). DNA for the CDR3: TGTGCCAGTAGTATAGGCCAGGGTTTTGCGGGGACCCAGTACTTC. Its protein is CASSIGQGFAGTQYF.

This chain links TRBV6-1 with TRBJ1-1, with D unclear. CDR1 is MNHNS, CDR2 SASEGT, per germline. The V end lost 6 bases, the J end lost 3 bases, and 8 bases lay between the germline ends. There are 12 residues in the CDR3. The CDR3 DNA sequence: TGTGCCAGCAGAAGGCCTGACACTGAAGCTTTCTTT. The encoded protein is CASRRPDTEAFF.

CDR3 in DNA: TGTGCCAGCAGTCCCCGGTCAGGGGAAGAGACCCAGTACTTC. Residues: CASSPRSGEETQYF. V is TRBV6-4 and J is TRBJ2-5, with D possibly being TRBD1 (6 bases). This CDR3 is built from 14 residues. Germline lookup yields CDR1 MRHNA and CDR2 SNTAGT. Trimming removed 5 bases at V and 3 bases at J, with 13 bases between.

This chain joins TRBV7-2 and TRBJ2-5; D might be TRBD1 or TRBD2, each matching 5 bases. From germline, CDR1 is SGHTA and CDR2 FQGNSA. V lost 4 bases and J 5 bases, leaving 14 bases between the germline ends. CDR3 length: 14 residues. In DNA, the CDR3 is TGTGCCAGCAGCTCCCCGGGACCCGAGGAGACCCAGTACTTC. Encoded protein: CASSSPGPEETQYF.

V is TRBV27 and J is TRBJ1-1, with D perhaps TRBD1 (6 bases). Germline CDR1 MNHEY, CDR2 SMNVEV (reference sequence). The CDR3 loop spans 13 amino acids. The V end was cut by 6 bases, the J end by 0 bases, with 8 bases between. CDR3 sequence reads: CASRQGMNTEAFF. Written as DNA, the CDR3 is TGTGCCAGCAGACAGGGAATGAACACTGAAGCTTTCTTT.

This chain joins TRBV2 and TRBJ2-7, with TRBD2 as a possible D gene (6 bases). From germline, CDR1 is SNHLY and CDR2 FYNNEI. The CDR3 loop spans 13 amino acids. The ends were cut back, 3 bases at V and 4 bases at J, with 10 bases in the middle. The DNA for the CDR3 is TGTGCCAGCAGTGAGGGACTTCCGTACGAGCAGTACTTC. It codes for CASSEGLPYEQYF.

CDR3 DNA: TGTGCCAGCAGTCCCCGGACCCCACACGCGGGAAACACCATATATTTT. Translated: CASSPRTPHAGNTIYF. This chain joins TRBV27 and TRBJ1-3; D not resolved. V lost 5 bases to trimming and J lost 4 bases, with 18 bases between them. The CDR3 contains 16 residues. The germline V gene has CDR1 MNHEY and CDR2 SMNVEV (reference sequence).

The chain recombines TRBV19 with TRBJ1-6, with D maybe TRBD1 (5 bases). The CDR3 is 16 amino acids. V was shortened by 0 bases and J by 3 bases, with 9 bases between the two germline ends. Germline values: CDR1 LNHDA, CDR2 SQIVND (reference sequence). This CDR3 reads CASSIETGHYNSPLHF. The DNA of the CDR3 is TGTGCCAGTAGTATAGAAACAGGCCACTATAATTCACCCCTCCACTTT.

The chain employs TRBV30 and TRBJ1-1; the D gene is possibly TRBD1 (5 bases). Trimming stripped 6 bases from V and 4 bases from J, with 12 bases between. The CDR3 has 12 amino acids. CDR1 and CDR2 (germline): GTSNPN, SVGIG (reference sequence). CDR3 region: CACRQQLTEAFF. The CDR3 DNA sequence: TGTGCCTGCCGACAGCAACTCACTGAAGCTTTCTTT.

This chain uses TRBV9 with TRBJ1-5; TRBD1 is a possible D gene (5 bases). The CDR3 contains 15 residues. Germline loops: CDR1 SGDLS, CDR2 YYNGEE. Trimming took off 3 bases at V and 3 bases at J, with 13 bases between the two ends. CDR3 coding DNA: TGTGCCAGCAGCGCCTATGGGACGGCCAATCAGCCCCAGCATTTT. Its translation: CASSAYGTANQPQHF.

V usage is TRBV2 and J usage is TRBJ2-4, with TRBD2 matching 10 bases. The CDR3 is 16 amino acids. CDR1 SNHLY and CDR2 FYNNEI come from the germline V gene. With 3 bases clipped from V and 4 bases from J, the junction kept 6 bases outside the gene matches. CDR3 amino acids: CASSDGVAGGKNIQYF. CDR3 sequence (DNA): TGTGCCAGCAGTGATGGAGTAGCGGGGGGAAAAAACATTCAGTACTTC.

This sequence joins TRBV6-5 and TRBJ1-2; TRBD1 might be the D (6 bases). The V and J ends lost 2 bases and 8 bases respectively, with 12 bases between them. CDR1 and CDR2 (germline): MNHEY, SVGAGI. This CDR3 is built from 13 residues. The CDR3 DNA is TGTGCCAGCAGTTACCGACAGGAAGGGGGCTACACCTTC. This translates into CASSYRQEGGYTF.

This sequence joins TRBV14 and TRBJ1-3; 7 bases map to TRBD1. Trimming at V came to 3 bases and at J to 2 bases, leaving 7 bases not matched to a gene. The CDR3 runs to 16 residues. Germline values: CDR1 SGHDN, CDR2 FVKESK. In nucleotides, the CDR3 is TGTGCCAGCAGCCACTTGACAGGGACTACTGGAAACACCATATATTTT. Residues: CASSHLTGTTGNTIYF. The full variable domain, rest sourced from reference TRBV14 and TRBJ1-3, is EAGVTQFPSHSVIEKGQTVTLRCDPISGHDNLYWYRRVMGKEIKFLLHFVKESKQDESGMPNNRFLAERTGGTYSTLKVQPAELEDSGVYFCASSHLTGTTGNTIYFGEGSWLTVV.

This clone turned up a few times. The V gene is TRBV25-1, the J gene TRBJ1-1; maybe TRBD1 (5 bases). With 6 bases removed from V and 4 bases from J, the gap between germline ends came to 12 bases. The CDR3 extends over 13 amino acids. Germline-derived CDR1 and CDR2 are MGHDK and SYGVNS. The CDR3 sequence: CASSHQGGTEAFF. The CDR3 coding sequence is TGTGCCAGCAGCCATCAGGGTGGCACTGAAGCTTTCTTT.

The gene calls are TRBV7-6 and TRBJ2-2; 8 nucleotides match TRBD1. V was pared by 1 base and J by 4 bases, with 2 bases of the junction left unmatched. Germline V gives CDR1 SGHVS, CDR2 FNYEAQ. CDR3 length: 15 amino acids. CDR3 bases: TGTGCCAGCAGCTTAGGACAGGGGACCACCGGGGAGCTGTTTTTT. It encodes CASSLGQGTTGELFF.

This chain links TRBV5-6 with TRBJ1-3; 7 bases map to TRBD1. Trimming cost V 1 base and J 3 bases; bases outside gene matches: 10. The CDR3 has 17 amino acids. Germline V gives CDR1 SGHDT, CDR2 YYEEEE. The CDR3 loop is CASSLIEGANLGNTIYF. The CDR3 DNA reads TGTGCCAGCAGCTTGATAGAGGGGGCGAATCTTGGAAACACCATATATTTT.

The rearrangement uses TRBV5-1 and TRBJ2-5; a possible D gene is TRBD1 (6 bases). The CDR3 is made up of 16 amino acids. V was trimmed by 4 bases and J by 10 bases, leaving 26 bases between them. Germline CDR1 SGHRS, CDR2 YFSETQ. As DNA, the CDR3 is TGCGCCAGCAGCCCCGGACAGCAGACCTTTAAAGGTGACCAGTACTTC. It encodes CASSPGQQTFKGDQYF.

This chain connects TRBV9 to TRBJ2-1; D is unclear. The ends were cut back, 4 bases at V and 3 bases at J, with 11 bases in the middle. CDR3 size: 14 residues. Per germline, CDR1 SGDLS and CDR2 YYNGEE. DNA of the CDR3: TGTGCCAGCAGCCTTACCGGCTACTACAATGAGCAGTTCTTC. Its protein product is CASSLTGYYNEQFF.

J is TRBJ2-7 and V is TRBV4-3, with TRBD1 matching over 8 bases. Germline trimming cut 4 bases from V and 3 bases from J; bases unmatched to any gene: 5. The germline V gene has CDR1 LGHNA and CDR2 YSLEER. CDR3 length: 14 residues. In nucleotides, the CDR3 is TGCGCCAGCAGCCCGGGACAGGTAAACTACGAGCAGTACTTC. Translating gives CASSPGQVNYEQYF.

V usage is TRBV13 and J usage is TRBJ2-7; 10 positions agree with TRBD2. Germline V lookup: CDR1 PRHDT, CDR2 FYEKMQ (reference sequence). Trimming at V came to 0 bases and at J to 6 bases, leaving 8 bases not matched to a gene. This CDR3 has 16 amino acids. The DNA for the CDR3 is TGTGCCAGCAGCTTAGGCCAAGGGCTAGCGGGAGCCGAGCAGTACTTC. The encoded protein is CASSLGQGLAGAEQYF.

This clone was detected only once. In DNA, the CDR3 is TGTGCCATAAGGGGGCTGGACTATGGCTACACCTTC. This translates into CAIRGLDYGYTF. The chain has TRBV19 and TRBJ1-2; 7 positions agree with TRBD1. CDR3 length: 12 residues. With 10 bases clipped from V and 3 bases from J, the junction kept 5 bases outside the gene matches. Per the germline V gene, CDR1 is LNHDA and CDR2 is SQIVND (reference sequence). Supplemented by reference TRBV19 and TRBJ1-2, the full variable domain reads DGGITQSPKYLFRKEGQNVTLSCEQNLNHDAMYWYRQDPGQGLRLIYYSQIVNDFQKGDIAEGYSVSREKKESFPLTVTSAQKNPTAFYLCAIRGLDYGYTFGSGTRLTVV.

CDR3 bases: TGTGCCACCAGCATCAGACTGGGGAACACCGGGGAGCTGTTTTTT. This sequence encodes CATSIRLGNTGELFF. This chain links TRBV15 with TRBJ2-2; D unclear. Germline CDR1 and CDR2: LNHNV and YYDKDF (reference sequence). The CDR3 has 15 residues. Trimming pared 4 bases from V and 1 base from J, leaving 10 bases between.

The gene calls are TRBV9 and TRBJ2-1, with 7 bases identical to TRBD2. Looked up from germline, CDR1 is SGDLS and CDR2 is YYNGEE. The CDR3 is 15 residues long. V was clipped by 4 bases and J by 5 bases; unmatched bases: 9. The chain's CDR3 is CASSFGASGHNEQFF. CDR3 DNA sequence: TGTGCCAGCAGCTTCGGCGCTAGCGGACACAATGAGCAGTTCTTC.

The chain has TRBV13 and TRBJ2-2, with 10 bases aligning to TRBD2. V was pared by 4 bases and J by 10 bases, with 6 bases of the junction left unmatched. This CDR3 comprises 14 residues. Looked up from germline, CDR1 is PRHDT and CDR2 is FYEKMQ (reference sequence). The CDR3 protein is CASSSLAGVAELFF. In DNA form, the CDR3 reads TGTGCCAGCAGCTCTCTAGCGGGAGTTGCGGAGCTGTTTTTT.

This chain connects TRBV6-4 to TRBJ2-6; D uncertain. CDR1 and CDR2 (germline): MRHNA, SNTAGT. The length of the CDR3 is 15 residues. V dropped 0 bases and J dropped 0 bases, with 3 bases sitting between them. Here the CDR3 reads CASSDSSSGANVLTF. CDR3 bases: TGTGCCAGCAGTGACTCGAGCTCTGGGGCCAACGTCCTGACTTTC.